Shown below are 19 T cell receptor beta chains from a single sample sequenced in a study of blood T cell repertoires in COVID-19 (dated by TCRdb to the early 2020s). Library method: the immunoSEQ multiplex PCR assay. Entries here come from immuneACCESS through TCRdb and include only in-frame sequences with V and J called. Some clones fail to appear in such tables; in the studies checked, an unresolved V gene covers under half of the shortfall, and the cause of the remainder is unknown. This sample has about 170,000 clones in its table, and roughly 80% of those were observed once. The ten largest clones represent under 9% of the sample. The source material was peripheral blood. These receptors were taken from a woman aged 40 to 50 with COVID-19, enrolled during active disease.

The J gene is TRBJ1-5, the V gene TRBV2, with a possible D match to TRBD1 (5 bases). Trimming pared 7 bases from V and 3 bases from J, leaving 13 bases between. From germline, CDR1 is SNHLY and CDR2 FYNNEI. CDR3 length: 14 residues. This CDR3 reads CASNGEGNNQPQHF. The CDR3 nucleotides read TGTGCCAGCAACGGGGAGGGGAACAATCAGCCCCAGCATTTT. The full variable domain, in which reference TRBV2 and TRBJ1-5 provide the parts outside the CDR3, is EPEVTQTPSHQVTQMGQEVILRCVPISNHLYFYWYRQILGQKVEFLVSFYNNEISEKSEIFDDQFSVERPDGSNFTLKIRSTKLEDSAMYFCASNGEGNNQPQHFGDGTRLSIL.

CDR3 in amino acids: CASSVDSFYGYTF. Here the CDR3 DNA reads TGTGCCAGCAGCGTCGACAGCTTCTATGGCTACACCTTC. V usage is TRBV14 and J usage is TRBJ1-2; TRBD1 might be the D (5 bases). There are 13 residues in the CDR3. The germline gives CDR1 SGHDN, CDR2 FVKESK. Trimming took off 5 bases at V and 4 bases at J, with 11 bases between the two ends.

V gene TRBV12-5 combines with J gene TRBJ2-3, with 14 bases identical to TRBD2. J gave up 4 bases and V 2 bases, and 8 bases lay outside the gene matches. Germline V gene data show CDR1 as LGHNT and CDR2 as FRNRAP. CDR3 size: 18 residues. CDR3 sequence: CASGLFPGTSGSADTQYF. CDR3 bases: TGTGCTAGTGGTTTGTTCCCCGGGACTAGCGGGAGTGCAGATACGCAGTATTTT. The full variable domain, completed using reference TRBV12-5 and TRBJ2-3, is DARVTQTPRHKVTEMGQEVTMRCQPILGHNTVFWYRQTMMQGLELLAYFRNRAPLDDSGMPKDRFSAEMPDATLATLKIQPSEPRDSAVYFCASGLFPGTSGSADTQYFGPGTRLTVL.

In this sample, this clone turned up once. The chain couples TRBV27 to TRBJ2-2, with 7 bases lining up with TRBD1. This CDR3 comprises 13 residues. With 5 bases clipped from V and 5 bases from J, the junction kept 2 bases outside the gene matches. Germline CDR1 is MNHEY and CDR2 is SMNVEV (reference sequence). The CDR3 reads CASSLQGTGELFF. The CDR3 DNA reads TGTGCCAGCAGTCTACAGGGGACCGGGGAGCTGTTTTTT.

The CDR3 sequence is CASRAGLAGTGELFF. In nucleotides, the CDR3 is TGTGCCAGCAGAGCGGGACTAGCGGGAACCGGGGAGCTGTTTTTT. The chain has TRBV5-6 and TRBJ2-2, with TRBD2 matching 13 bases. Germline lookup yields CDR1 SGHDT and CDR2 YYEEEE. This CDR3 is 15 amino acids long. The J segment lost 5 bases and the V segment lost 5 bases, leaving 3 bases of the junction unmatched.

The chain carries TRBV29-1 and TRBJ2-3; 11 bases are shared with TRBD2. V dropped 7 bases and J dropped 6; count of bases not matched to a gene: 9. Germline CDR1 reads SQVTM; CDR2 reads ANQGSEA. CDR3 length equals 14 residues. The CDR3 DNA reads as TGCAGCGCCAAACTAGCGGGAGTCAAGGATACGCAGTATTTT. This encodes CSAKLAGVKDTQYF.

This clone was seen a handful of times. CDR3 amino acids: CASSPPGTSLVEQYF. Here the CDR3 DNA reads TGTGCCAGCAGCCCTCCTGGGACTTCCCTTGTCGAGCAGTACTTC. The V call is TRBV7-9, the J call TRBJ2-7; the D gene is possibly TRBD2 (6 bases). The germline CDR1 and CDR2 sequences are SEHNR and FQNEAQ (reference sequence). Trimming stripped 5 bases from V and 6 bases from J, with 20 bases between. The CDR3 runs to 15 residues.

This chain joins TRBV9 and TRBJ1-1, with 7 nucleotides matching TRBD1. Per the germline V gene, CDR1 is SGDLS and CDR2 is YYNGEE. The V segment lost 4 bases and the J segment 10 bases; nucleotides outside the gene matches: 13. The CDR3 extends over 14 amino acids. CDR3 region: CASSKMTGNRVAFF. CDR3 DNA: TGTGCCAGCAGCAAAATGACAGGGAATCGAGTAGCTTTCTTT.

This CDR3 reads CATSRGTSVGVNNEQFF. In DNA, the CDR3 is TGTGCCACCAGCAGAGGGACTAGCGTGGGGGTTAACAATGAGCAGTTCTTC. This chain joins TRBV15 and TRBJ2-1; 9 bases fit TRBD2. Per germline, CDR1 LNHNV and CDR2 YYDKDF (reference sequence). CDR3 length: 17 amino acids. Trimming at V came to 1 base and at J to 5 bases, leaving 9 bases not matched to a gene. Filled out from reference TRBV15 and TRBJ2-1, the complete variable domain reads DAMVIQNPRYQVTQFGKPVTLSCSQTLNHNVMYWYQQKSSQAPKLLFHYYDKDFNNEADTPDNFQSRRPNTSFCFLDIRSPGLGDTAMYLCATSRGTSVGVNNEQFFGPGTRLTVL.

The rearrangement joins TRBV7-3 to TRBJ2-3, with TRBD1 as a possible D gene (7 bases). The germline gives CDR1 SGHTA, CDR2 FQGTGA. With 3 bases removed from V and 5 bases from J, the gap between germline ends came to 9 bases. The CDR3 spans 13 residues. The CDR3 coding sequence is TGTGCCAGCAGCTTTCAGGGGGGAGATACGCAGTATTTT. Residues: CASSFQGGDTQYF.

The rearrangement joins TRBV4-2 to TRBJ2-1; weak D call: TRBD1 (6 bases). Per the germline V gene, CDR1 is LGHNA and CDR2 is YNFKEQ. CDR3 length: 13 amino acids. The V end lost 0 bases, the J end lost 13 bases, and 13 bases lay between the germline ends. The CDR3 reads CASSQDQGWVQFF. The CDR3 nucleotides are TGTGCCAGCAGCCAAGATCAGGGGTGGGTACAGTTCTTC.

The chain joins TRBV24-1 to TRBJ2-7; TRBD2 agrees at 10 bases. Germline CDR1 KGHDR, CDR2 SFDVKD. Trimming cost V 4 bases and J 0 bases; bases outside gene matches: 8. The length of the CDR3 is 17 residues. The CDR3 bases are TGTGCCACCAGTGACCCTAGGACTAGCGGAAGCTCCTACGAGCAGTACGTC. It is translated as CATSDPRTSGSSYEQYV.

The DNA of the CDR3 is TGTGCCAGCAGCTTACTCTCCGGGACTAGCGGGCGGACCGGGGAGCTGTTTTTT. Translation: CASSLLSGTSGRTGELFF. The chain has TRBV7-8 and TRBJ2-2; 12 bases match TRBD2. The CDR3 loop spans 18 amino acids. Unmatched junction bases numbered 9, after V lost 2 bases and J lost 5 bases. Germline V CDR1 and CDR2: SGHVS, FQNEAQ.

This clone showed up just once. The chain recombines TRBV13 with TRBJ2-7; D not certain. The CDR3 loop spans 12 amino acids. Germline CDR1 reads PRHDT; CDR2 reads FYEKMQ (reference sequence). With 5 bases removed from V and 0 bases from J, the gap between germline ends came to 5 bases. The CDR3 nucleotides read TGTGCCAGCAGCAAGAGCTCCTACGAGCAGTACTTC. Encoded protein: CASSKSSYEQYF. Based on the CDR3 plus reference TRBV13 and TRBJ2-7, the full variable domain is AAGVIQSPRHLIKEKRETATLKCYPIPRHDTVYWYQQGPGQDPQFLISFYEKMQSDKGSIPDRFSAQQFSDYHSELNMSSLELGDSALYFCASSKSSYEQYFGPGTRLTVT.

V usage is TRBV7-3 and J usage is TRBJ2-2, with D unclear. Germline V lookup: CDR1 SGHTA, CDR2 FQGTGA. Trimming cost V 0 bases and J 0 bases, with 8 bases left between them. The CDR3 contains 16 residues. This chain's CDR3 is CASSLTRVTNTGELFF. The DNA for the CDR3 is TGTGCCAGCAGCTTAACTCGGGTTACGAACACCGGGGAGCTGTTTTTT. Combining the CDR3 with reference TRBV7-3 and TRBJ2-2 gives the whole variable domain GAGVSQTPSNKVTEKGKYVELRCDPISGHTALYWYRQSLGQGPEFLIYFQGTGAADDSGLPNDRFFAVRPEGSVSTLKIQRTERGDSAVYLCASSLTRVTNTGELFFGEGSRLTVL.

The CDR3 bases are TGTGCCAGCAGCCGCGGGATTACGAACACTGAAGCTTTCTTT. Protein product: CASSRGITNTEAFF. The chain joins TRBV27 to TRBJ1-1; unclear D gene. Per the germline V gene, CDR1 is MNHEY and CDR2 is SMNVEV (reference sequence). The V end was cut by 6 bases, the J end by 1 base, with 12 bases between. The CDR3 covers 14 residues.

The CDR3 is CASDTGDTEAFF. The CDR3 nucleotides read TGTGCCAGCGATACGGGAGACACTGAAGCTTTCTTT. The chain is built from TRBV6-1 and TRBJ1-1, with unresolved D. CDR3 length: 12 amino acids. Germline assignment: CDR1 MNHNS and CDR2 SASEGT. V was pared by 8 bases and J by 3 bases, with 10 bases between.

This chain joins TRBV13 and TRBJ2-2; perhaps TRBD1 as D (6 bases). The germline V gene encodes CDR1 PRHDT and CDR2 FYEKMQ (reference sequence). V dropped 5 bases and J dropped 5 bases, with 9 bases sitting between them. The CDR3 totals 13 residues. The CDR3 DNA reads as TGTGCCAGCAGCCTCCAGGGGACCGGGGAGCTGTTTTTT. Translated, it gives CASSLQGTGELFF.

A few counts support this clone. V gene TRBV10-1 combines with J gene TRBJ2-1; tentative D call: TRBD2 (5 bases). V was shortened by 1 base and J by 5 bases, with 9 bases between the two germline ends. The CDR3 is 14 residues long. The germline CDR1 and CDR2 sequences are WNHNN and SYGVQD (reference sequence). This CDR3 reads CASSELGADNEQFF. CDR3 coding DNA: TGCGCCAGCAGTGAGTTAGGAGCGGACAATGAGCAGTTCTTC.